This TCR beta chain is drawn from a study of cytomegalovirus exposure and HLA in healthy donors. Study-wide results and limits: There were reportedly fewer N-insertions in an Asian-associated ancestry cluster than the approximately 640-donor mean, in a later analysis.

This clone was seen a few times. What it recognizes is unknown. The V gene's germline CDR1 is SGHAT and CDR2 FQNNGV. The CDR3 has 13 amino acids. V was clipped by 1 base and J by 9 bases, with 9 bases between them. The PCR made use of 60 Vbeta and 13 Jbeta primers. TCRdb's table, derived via immunoSEQ multiplex PCR, lists solely in-frame clones and lacks some. The sample carries roughly 140,000 clones, around 78% recorded once. V usage is TRBV11-2 and J usage is TRBJ2-2; TRBD2 might be the D (5 bases). Source material: PBMCs. The receptor was isolated from a middle-aged woman in good health and CMV-seropositive. The CDR3 protein is CASSLGLTRELFF. The DNA for the CDR3 is TGTGCCAGCAGCTTAGGACTAACCCGGGAGCTGTTTTTT.